This T cell receptor beta chain is from a study of long-term antiretroviral therapy in people with HIV. Findings of the study overall: Following ART, diversity rose but still fell short of transplant donor controls.

Germline V CDR1 and CDR2: MNHEY, SVGAGI. The V segment lost 4 bases and the J segment 4 bases; nucleotides outside the gene matches: 4. This CDR3 has 15 amino acids. Assay version v3.0 of immunoSEQ was used, and it was run at survey level. Some clones are missing from TCRdb's copy, which holds only in-frame ones; the method was immunoSEQ multiplex PCR. The sample contains roughly 33,000 clones, about 83% of which appear only once. This clone appeared a single time. The antigen is undetermined. The source was unsorted PBMCs, collected 2 years after starting antiretroviral therapy. J is TRBJ2-3 and V is TRBV6-5; 11 bases fit TRBD1. The origin of this receptor is a woman aged 45-59 years with HIV. The CDR3 region is CASSLGTGGADTQYF. The CDR3 DNA reads as TGTGCCAGCAGTTTAGGGACAGGGGGGGCAGATACGCAGTATTTT.